These 8 T cell receptor beta chains share one sample of origin, sequenced in a study of CD8+ T cells in alopecia areata. Noted treatment: oral pan-JAK inhibitor, 5-10 mg twice daily. Following RNA extraction, reverse transcription yielded cDNA that acted as the sequencing template. Produced via immunoSEQ multiplex PCR; TCRdb's table is partial and in-frame only. This table holds around 200,000 clones, 64% found once. This specimen was CD4+ T cells sorted from blood, taken at week 4, from a patient treated with tofacitinib. All receptors come from a human donor with alopecia areata.

J is TRBJ1-4 and V is TRBV7-2; TRBD1 aligns across 7 bases. The V segment lost 3 bases and the J segment 5 bases; nucleotides outside the gene matches: 9. The CDR3 totals 16 residues. CDR1 is SGHTA, CDR2 FQGNSA, per germline. The DNA for the CDR3 is TGTGCCAGCAGCTTTTCGTCTGGGACAGCAAATGAAAAACTGTTTTTT. Translation: CASSFSSGTANEKLFF.

This clone was observed a handful of times. The V and J genes are TRBV29-1 and TRBJ1-1, with TRBD1 as a possible D gene (6 bases). Trimming removed 7 bases at V and 1 base at J, with 10 bases between. This CDR3 is built from 12 residues. The germline gives CDR1 SQVTM, CDR2 ANQGSEA. The CDR3 region is CSERGGNTEAFF. In DNA, the CDR3 is TGCAGCGAACGAGGGGGGAACACTGAAGCTTTCTTT. Drawing the rest from reference TRBV29-1 and TRBJ1-1, the complete variable domain is SAVISQKPSRDICQRGTSLTIQCQVDSQVTMMFWYRQQPGQSLTLIATANQGSEATYESGFVIDKFPISRPNLTFSTLTVSNMSPEDSSIYLCSERGGNTEAFFGQGTRLTVV.

This clone occurred a few times. The chain employs TRBV5-6 and TRBJ2-7; tentatively, D is TRBD1 (6 bases). V was shortened by 0 bases and J by 11 bases, with 15 bases between the two germline ends. Germline V lookup: CDR1 SGHDT, CDR2 YYEEEE. The CDR3 length is 13 residues. CDR3 DNA sequence: TGTGCCAGCAGCTTGGACCTACAGGGATACAAGTACTTC. Protein product: CASSLDLQGYKYF.

Ten or more counts support this clone. The rearrangement links TRBV6-5 to TRBJ1-4, with D possibly being TRBD1 (5 bases). V was clipped by 6 bases and J by 8 bases, with 19 bases between them. The germline V gene has CDR1 MNHEY and CDR2 SVGAGI. The CDR3 runs to 15 residues. CDR3 amino acids: CASRVLDGGGEKLFF. DNA for the CDR3: TGTGCCAGCAGGGTCCTGGACGGCGGGGGAGAAAAACTGTTTTTT.

This clone occurred a few times. V usage is TRBV18 and J usage is TRBJ2-7; weak D call: TRBD1 (5 bases). V shed 4 bases and J shed 7 bases, with 14 bases lying between them. From germline, CDR1 is KGHSH and CDR2 LQKENI. The CDR3 covers 13 residues. CDR3 in amino acids: CASSQDPKGEQYF. CDR3 nucleotide sequence: TGTGCCAGCTCACAGGACCCCAAGGGGGAGCAGTACTTC.

This rearrangement joins TRBV7-9 to TRBJ2-2; a weak D match, TRBD2 (5 bases). V was trimmed by 6 bases and J by 0 bases, leaving 14 bases between them. CDR1 and CDR2 from the germline V gene are SEHNR and FQNEAQ (reference sequence). This CDR3 contains 16 residues. The CDR3 DNA reads as TGTGCCAGCAGTCACGTCGTGGGAGCGAACACCGGGGAGCTGTTTTTT. It yields the protein CASSHVVGANTGELFF.

V and J are TRBV20-1 and TRBJ2-3; D uncertain. The CDR3 runs to 10 residues. Trimming shortened V by 4 bases and J by 3 bases, and 2 bases separated the two germline ends. The germline gives CDR1 DFQATT, CDR2 SNEGSKA (reference sequence). The CDR3, as DNA: TGCAGTGCTACAACAGATACGCAGTATTTT. It translates to CSATTDTQYF.

V usage is TRBV30 and J usage is TRBJ1-1; 9 positions match TRBD1. Germline loops: CDR1 GTSNPN, CDR2 SVGIG (reference sequence). The CDR3 contains 17 residues. The V gene end was trimmed by 0 bases and the J gene end by 3 bases; junction bases not matched to a gene: 11. The DNA of the CDR3 is TGTGCCTGGAGTGTACAGGGACAGGGTTTCCGGGACACTGAAGCTTTCTTT. Its translation: CAWSVQGQGFRDTEAFF.